This note documents a single T cell receptor beta chain sequence. Its antigen target is currently unknown. No base-level quality is on record; no much larger clone is a single base apart. This sample is drawn from a study of T cells in Graves' hyperthyroidism and ophthalmopathy (dated 2019 in TCRdb). In the study overall: Peripheral blood samples were taken at initial diagnosis, before any treatment was given. A discovery cohort of about 100 patients, fewer than 50 with Graves' ophthalmopathy and approximately 55 with stable Graves' hyperthyroidism, was used to find distinguishing TCR V-J signatures. Whether ophthalmopathy could be predicted prospectively was tested in an independent validation cohort made up of approximately 19 hyperthyroidism patients plus 17 patients who later progressed to ophthalmopathy. The 100 or so discovery patients were divided at random into training and test sets in a 7:3 ratio. In addition, the study compared T-cell repertoires in thyroid tissue and in blood from a handful of Graves' hyperthyroidism patients. After blood sampling, hyperthyroidism patients were treated with methimazole at a starting dose of 30 mg daily, and ophthalmopathy patients were treated with high-dose intravenous methylprednisolone. According to the paper, TCR Vbeta CDR3 sequencing was carried out on approximately 140 peripheral blood samples, which came from under 50 ophthalmopathy, around 75 hyperthyroidism and roughly 17 progressor patients. Beyond this particular receptor, the publication reports: Ophthalmopathy was separated from stable hyperthyroidism by a 13 V-J signature model, with over 85% sensitivity and 81% to 82% specificity obtained in cross-validation and 80%/75% obtained in testing. Most expanded thyroid clonotypes (frequency above 0.001) were also found in blood, which suggests that blood repertoires may mirror thyroid immune responses. In validation, the model predicted progression to ophthalmopathy a median of about 5.9 months before onset, with about 70% sensitivity and about 72% specificity. Sample size was not statistically predetermined, and investigators were not blinded to group allocation.

Stable Graves' hyperthyroidism was defined as the absence of progression to ophthalmopathy over 18 months of follow-up. Hyperthyroidism patients were newly diagnosed, had a disease duration of under 2 months, and were aged 18 to 65 years. The study excluded patients with uncontrolled infections, other autoimmune diseases, pregnancy or lactation. Diagnoses were based on clinical symptoms, serum thyroxine and TRAb, thyroid ultrasound and orbital computed tomography. PBMCs were isolated from 10 ml of fresh peripheral blood by Ficoll-Paque density gradient centrifugation. Trizol reagent was used to extract total RNA, and RNA quality was then checked on an Agilent 2100 Bioanalyzer. The TCR beta CDR3 regions were amplified from RNA transcripts. The first round of RT-PCR for the TCR CDR3 was performed with the HTBI primer set and the Qiagen OneStep RT-PCR kit. A second multiplex PCR round built the libraries, followed by size selection and purification. Paired-end sequencing of the libraries was performed with 100 bp reads on an Illumina HiSeq2000. On the study's bioinformatics: SOAPnuke was used to process the raw data, removing reads that contained adapters or uncalled bases, had a mean Phred below 15, or lacked an exact match to the constant primer or identifier. High-quality paired reads were merged using COPE v1.2.5, and each unique nucleotide sequence was defined as a clonotype. Clonotypes were aligned to IMGT TRBV, TRBD and TRBJ reference segments using MiTCR v1.1. The analysis included only V-J combinations with a frequency above 0.0001, which together covered around 99% of the repertoires. A TCS score was defined as the ratio between F50 (clonal expansion) and ExV (chaos), using BLOSUM62-based TCRdist between CDR3 peptides within each V-J. Welch's t-statistics and random forest reduced 500 to 650 V-J features to roughly 13, which were used in a naive Bayes classifier (R e1071). TCRdb handled the public reads itself, with Q25 trimming in fastp and clone calling in MiXCR, and kept productive beta chains. Each entry merges the rows of one CDR3 protein and shows their most common DNA and genes. The authors' filters were not applied to this entry. Here the sample has 540,000 or so distinct CDR3 sequences; 15% to 18% occur a single time. Around 7.8% of the sample rests with the top ten.

Via the germline V gene, CDR1 is SGDLS and CDR2 YYNGEE. Trimming leaves V shorter by 0 bases and J shorter by 1 base, with the junction holding 7 bases beyond the gene matches. The CDR3 numbers 17 residues from cysteine through phenylalanine. Here the CDR3 DNA is all that survives: 51 bases in frame from base 1. This chain joins TRBV9 to TRBJ2-5; TRBD2 fits 9 bases in the junction. This TCR derives from a woman aged 25-40 years with Graves' hyperthyroidism. Material: blood. CDR3 region: CASSVESSGTSQETQYF. At the DNA level, the sequence is TGTGCCAGCAGCGTAGAGTCTAGCGGGACCAGCCAAGAGACCCAGTACTTC.